The clone carrying this T cell receptor (beta chain) appeared a few times. Donor samples were obtained from healthy Caucasian individuals from Russia, aged about 6 to 100. The draw of peripheral blood yielded about 10 milliliters from each donor. Germline CDR1 reads SGHTA; CDR2 reads FQGNSA. Trimming removed 5 bases from V and 11 bases from J, with 13 bases in between. This CDR3 has 13 residues. With a J-beta primer mix and a sample-barcoded 5' primer, a second PCR ran about 7 to 12 cycles. Each sample yielded at least 3 million CDR3-containing paired-end reads. TCRdb fed the 5' RACE reads into MiXCR, producing one record per CDR3 protein. Of roughly 790,000 distinct CDR3 sequences in the sample, roughly two fifths were seen once. This specimen belongs to a study of blood T cells in healthy people across ages.

The origin of this receptor is a woman aged 60-70 years in good health. J is TRBJ1-6 and V is TRBV7-2; maybe TRBD1 (5 bases). Sample: blood. CDR3 loop: CASSGDSKTPLHF. As DNA, the CDR3 is TGTGCCAGCAGCGGCGACAGCAAGACACCCCTCCACTTT.